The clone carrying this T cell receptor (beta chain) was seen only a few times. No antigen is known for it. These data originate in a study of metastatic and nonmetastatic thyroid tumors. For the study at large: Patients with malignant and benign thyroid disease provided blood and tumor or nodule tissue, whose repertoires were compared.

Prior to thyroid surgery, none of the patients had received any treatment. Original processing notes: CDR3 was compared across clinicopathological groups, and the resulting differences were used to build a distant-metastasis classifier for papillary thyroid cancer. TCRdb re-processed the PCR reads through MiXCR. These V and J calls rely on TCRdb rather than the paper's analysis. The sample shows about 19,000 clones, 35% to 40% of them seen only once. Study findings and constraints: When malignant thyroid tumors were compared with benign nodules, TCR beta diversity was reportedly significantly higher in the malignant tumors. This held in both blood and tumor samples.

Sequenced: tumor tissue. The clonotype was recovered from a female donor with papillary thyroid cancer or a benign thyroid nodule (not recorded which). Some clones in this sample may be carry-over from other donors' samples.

This CDR3 is CASSLGSGVTDTQYF. CDR3 coding DNA: TGTGCCAGCAGCCTAGGGAGCGGGGTCACAGATACGCAGTATTTT. The genes are TRBV6-1 and TRBJ2-3; 7 bases map to TRBD2. The CDR3 has 15 amino acids. V lost 6 bases and J lost 2; bases outside the gene matches: 8. The germline gives CDR1 MNHNS, CDR2 SASEGT.